One sample yielded the 7 T cell receptor beta chains listed below, sequenced in a study of T cell responses to AZD1222 COVID-19 vaccine. Sequenced by immunoSEQ multiplex PCR; TCRdb stores in-frame clones only, minus some. The repertoire consists of fewer than 150,000 clones, with roughly 85% occurring once and the leading ten covering roughly 7.4%. Material: peripheral blood, obtained on day 0 of AZD1222 vaccination. All receptors come from an adult in good health.

The chain couples TRBV12-3 or TRBV12-4 to TRBJ2-5; TRBD2 aligns across 7 bases. The CDR3 spans 11 residues. V was pared by 10 bases and J by 2 bases, with 1 base of the junction left unmatched. The DNA for the CDR3 is TGTGCCACCGGGGGGCAAGAGACCCAGTACTTC. Amino acids: CATGGQETQYF.

The chain is built from TRBV7-6 and TRBJ2-2; TRBD1 might be the D (6 bases). The CDR3 consists of 16 residues. From germline, CDR1 is SGHVS and CDR2 FNYEAQ. V was shortened by 5 bases and J by 5 bases, with 18 bases between the two germline ends. CDR3 loop: CASSPWGPRTTGELFF. CDR3 coding DNA: TGTGCCAGCAGCCCGTGGGGGCCCCGGACGACCGGGGAGCTGTTTTTT.

The chain recombines TRBV30 with TRBJ1-6; perhaps TRBD1 as D (6 bases). The CDR3 covers 13 residues. Per germline, CDR1 GTSNPN and CDR2 SVGIG (reference sequence). Between the trimmed V and J ends, which lost 6 bases and 6 bases, there was a span of 12 bases. The CDR3 nucleotides are TGTGCCTGCGGAACAGGGCTTAATTCACCCCTCCACTTT. Translating gives CACGTGLNSPLHF.

V and J are TRBV6-5 and TRBJ2-1, with 7 bases aligning to TRBD1. The CDR3 is 15 residues long. Germline assignment: CDR1 MNHEY and CDR2 SVGAGI. V was clipped by 6 bases and J by 4 bases; unmatched bases: 9. The CDR3 spells CASRPTRDSYNEQFF. The CDR3 DNA sequence: TGTGCCAGCAGGCCGACTCGGGACAGTTACAATGAGCAGTTCTTC.

The rearrangement uses TRBV27 and TRBJ1-6; D is uncertain. The V end lost 3 bases, the J end lost 7 bases, and 4 bases lay between the germline ends. Germline-derived CDR1 and CDR2 are MNHEY and SMNVEV (reference sequence). This CDR3 region has 12 residues. This CDR3 reads CASSLRNSPLHF. The CDR3 nucleotides read TGTGCCAGCAGTTTGAGGAATTCACCCCTCCACTTT.

J is TRBJ1-2 and V is TRBV19; no clear D. CDR3 length equals 15 residues. Germline V lookup: CDR1 LNHDA, CDR2 SQIVND (reference sequence). V was shortened by 6 bases and J by 2 bases, with 16 bases between the two germline ends. The CDR3 is CASRPLEGGNYGYTF. Here the CDR3 DNA reads TGTGCCAGTAGGCCCCTCGAGGGAGGGAACTATGGCTACACCTTC.

The chain combines TRBV29-1 with TRBJ2-7; maybe TRBD2 (6 bases). Trimming cost V 4 bases and J 4 bases, with 11 bases left between them. Germline CDR1 is SQVTM and CDR2 is ANQGSEA. This CDR3 has 12 residues. This CDR3 is CSVVGGTYEQYF. CDR3 sequence (DNA): TGCAGCGTTGTTGGGGGGACTTACGAGCAGTACTTC.